This passage covers 29 T cell receptor beta chains from one sample sequenced in a study of response to subunit inactivated influenza vaccine. Using its own MiXCR run on the RT-PCR reads, TCRdb lists one record per CDR3 protein. The data contain about 530,000 distinct CDR3 sequences, 10% to 15% of them singletons. The specimen was PBMCs from blood, collected about 40 days after vaccination. These receptors were collected from a man between 45 and 60 years old who received an inactivated influenza vaccine.

This chain connects TRBV29-1 to TRBJ2-7; a possible D gene is TRBD2 (5 bases). From germline, CDR1 is SQVTM and CDR2 ANQGSEA. The CDR3 loop spans 12 amino acids. Trimming left V 6 bases short and J 5 bases short, with 14 bases between. CDR3 residues: CSVSTGFDEQYF. The DNA for the CDR3 is TGCAGCGTCTCGACGGGGTTCGACGAGCAGTACTTC.

The chain recombines TRBV28 with TRBJ1-4; the D is unclear. In germline, CDR1 is MDHEN, CDR2 SYDVKM. This CDR3 is built from 15 residues. Deletions cut 6 bases from V and 0 bases from J, with 11 bases between. The DNA of the CDR3 is TGTGCCAGCAGCTTTCTTGGTGCAACTAATGAAAAACTGTTTTTT. Translating it yields CASSFLGATNEKLFF.

This clonotype appeared many times. The chain uses TRBV7-2 and TRBJ2-5, with D perhaps matching TRBD1 (5 bases). This CDR3 has 14 residues. In germline, CDR1 is SGHTA, CDR2 FQGNSA. Trimming removed 2 bases at V and 5 bases at J, with 12 bases between. The CDR3 loop reads CASSLSDRVETQYF. DNA of the CDR3: TGTGCCAGCAGCTTATCCGACAGAGTGGAGACCCAGTACTTC.

This chain links TRBV5-5 with TRBJ1-6, with D possibly TRBD1 on 6 matching bases. The CDR3 is made up of 15 amino acids. Deletions cut 3 bases from V and 10 bases from J, with 17 bases between. Germline CDR1 SGHKS, CDR2 YYEKEE (reference sequence). CDR3 in DNA: TGTGCCAGCAGCTCCTCTGACAGGCAGGAATCACCCCTCCACTTT. It encodes CASSSSDRQESPLHF.

This clonotype appeared a few times. The chain has TRBV3-1 and TRBJ2-7; no clear D. The CDR3 runs to 12 residues. Germline CDR1 and CDR2: LGHDT and YNNKEL (reference sequence). V was trimmed by 4 bases and J by 12 bases, leaving 16 bases between them. CDR3 loop: CASSPPGGYPYF. CDR3 in DNA: TGTGCCAGCAGCCCCCCAGGCGGCTACCCGTACTTC.

This clonotype was counted only a few times. The V gene is TRBV6-1, the J gene TRBJ2-7; 7 bases are shared with TRBD1. J lost 2 bases, V lost 5 bases, and 6 bases had no gene match. The germline V gene has CDR1 MNHNS and CDR2 SASEGT. The CDR3 is 14 residues long. CDR3 protein: CASSLRTGPYEQYF. In DNA form, the CDR3 reads TGTGCCAGCAGTCTCCGGACAGGACCCTACGAGCAGTACTTC.

This clonotype was detected a few times. The CDR3 sequence: CSARERIVGDTQYF. In DNA form, the CDR3 reads TGCAGTGCTAGAGAAAGGATAGTAGGAGATACGCAGTATTTT. This sequence joins TRBV20-1 and TRBJ2-3; D is ambiguous. CDR1 DFQATT and CDR2 SNEGSKA come from the germline V gene (reference sequence). The V end was cut by 0 bases, the J end by 5 bases, with 12 bases between. The CDR3 loop spans 14 amino acids.

This clonotype was counted only a few times. The J gene is TRBJ1-6, the V gene TRBV20-1; tentative D call: TRBD1 (6 bases). Germline values: CDR1 DFQATT, CDR2 SNEGSKA (reference sequence). CDR3 size: 17 residues. The V end was cut by 0 bases, the J end by 8 bases, with 20 bases between. DNA of the CDR3: TGCAGTGCTAGAGATAATAGCCGGACAGAATGGGATTCACCCCTCCACTTT. Translated: CSARDNSRTEWDSPLHF.

The V gene is TRBV10-3, the J gene TRBJ1-1; a possible D gene is TRBD1 (5 bases). V gave up 6 bases and J gave up 4 bases, with 21 bases separating them. CDR3 length equals 16 residues. Germline CDR1 is ENHRY and CDR2 is SYGVKD. The chain's CDR3 is CAIRRHETGGVTEAFF. As DNA, the CDR3 is TGTGCCATCAGGCGTCACGAGACCGGGGGAGTCACTGAAGCTTTCTTT.

On this clonotype: Germline is not matched at one junction end, which may reflect a read error. The chain links TRBV28 to TRBJ2-7; D is unclear. Germline values: CDR1 MDHEN, CDR2 SYDVKM. The CDR3 totals 12 residues. As DNA, the CDR3 is TGTGCCAGCAGTTTAGGTCGGTACGAGCATTACTTC. It yields the protein CASSLGRYEHYF.

This clonotype was counted a few times. The CDR3 here is CASSPRTGSEIEKLFF. The CDR3 DNA reads as TGTGCCAGCAGCCCTCGTACAGGGAGCGAAATTGAAAAACTGTTTTTT. The chain is built from TRBV7-9 and TRBJ1-4; possible D gene TRBD1, 6 bases. V lost 5 bases and J 7 bases, leaving 20 bases between the germline ends. This CDR3 is 16 amino acids long. CDR1 is SEHNR and CDR2 is FQNEAQ in the germline V gene (reference sequence).

This clonotype was counted only a few times. The chain is built from TRBV5-1 and TRBJ2-7; D is possibly TRBD1 (6 bases). This CDR3 spans 15 amino acids. Germline assignment: CDR1 SGHRS and CDR2 YFSETQ. V gave up 4 bases and J gave up 9 bases, with 23 bases separating them. CDR3 region: CASSISPGHGSRQYF. The CDR3 coding sequence is TGCGCCAGCAGCATATCTCCGGGACACGGTTCAAGGCAGTACTTC.

The V call is TRBV7-9, the J call TRBJ2-5, with TRBD1 matching 7 bases. The germline V gene encodes CDR1 SEHNR and CDR2 FQNEAQ (reference sequence). The junction had 7 bases not matched to a gene; V was cut back by 6 bases and J by 3 bases. The CDR3 runs to 14 residues. CDR3 residues: CASRGGTVEETQYF. As DNA, the CDR3 is TGTGCCAGCAGGGGTGGGACAGTAGAAGAGACCCAGTACTTC.

There are a few counts of this clonotype. The chain links TRBV20-1 to TRBJ2-1; 12 bases map to TRBD2. The length of the CDR3 is 19 residues. J lost 0 bases, V lost 3 bases, and 12 bases had no gene match. The germline CDR1 and CDR2 sequences are DFQATT and SNEGSKA (reference sequence). The CDR3 DNA reads as TGCAGTGCTAGGAGACTAGCGGGAGTTTCGGGAACCTCCTACAATGAGCAGTTCTTC. Translating it yields CSARRLAGVSGTSYNEQFF.

This clonotype has more than one count but fewer than ten. This rearrangement joins TRBV9 to TRBJ1-2, with 8 bases lining up with TRBD1. The CDR3 length is 15 residues. The germline CDR1 and CDR2 sequences are SGDLS and YYNGEE. Germline trimming cut 2 bases from V and 4 bases from J; bases unmatched to any gene: 7. CDR3 loop: CASSVQTGGPYGYTF. As DNA, the CDR3 is TGTGCCAGCAGCGTCCAAACAGGGGGACCCTATGGCTACACCTTC.

This clonotype showed up just a few times. The chain links TRBV14 to TRBJ2-7; 9 bases agree with TRBD1. Germline V lookup: CDR1 SGHDN, CDR2 FVKESK. The J segment lost 3 bases and the V segment lost 2 bases, leaving 5 bases of the junction unmatched. The CDR3 length is 15 residues. This CDR3 reads CASSQTGTGRYEQYF. CDR3 nucleotide sequence: TGTGCCAGCAGCCAAACTGGGACAGGGCGCTACGAGCAGTACTTC.

This clonotype was recorded at least ten times. The V call is TRBV10-3, the J call TRBJ2-5, with a possible D match to TRBD2 (5 bases). The ends were cut back, 0 bases at V and 5 bases at J, with 7 bases in the middle. The CDR3 runs 13 residues. Germline-derived CDR1 and CDR2 are ENHRY and SYGVKD. Here the CDR3 DNA reads TGTGCCATCAGTGAGTCGCCGGGGGAGACCCAGTACTTC. Its translation: CAISESPGETQYF.

This clonotype was picked up a small number of times. This rearrangement joins TRBV29-1 to TRBJ1-1, with D unclear. V was shortened by 6 bases and J by 2 bases, with 13 bases between the two germline ends. The germline gives CDR1 SQVTM, CDR2 ANQGSEA. The CDR3 is 13 residues long. CDR3 DNA: TGCAGCGTGCGGTCGGGTTACAACACTGAAGCTTTCTTT. Translated, it gives CSVRSGYNTEAFF.

In its sample, this clonotype was seen a few times. The chain uses TRBV4-3 and TRBJ1-6; D not certain. Trimming took off 0 bases at V and 9 bases at J, with 12 bases between the two ends. CDR3 length equals 15 residues. In germline, CDR1 is LGHNA, CDR2 YSLEER. CDR3: CASSQDTREISPLHF. Here the CDR3 DNA reads TGCGCCAGCAGCCAAGATACACGGGAGATTTCACCCCTCCACTTT.

The V call is TRBV12-3 or TRBV12-4, the J call TRBJ2-7, with 11 bases that match TRBD2. The CDR3 loop spans 15 amino acids. V was clipped by 8 bases and J by 0 bases; unmatched bases: 6. This chain's CDR3 is CASGLAGGSSYEQYF. Written as DNA, the CDR3 is TGTGCCAGCGGGCTAGCGGGAGGAAGCTCCTACGAGCAGTACTTC.

The J gene is TRBJ2-2, the V gene TRBV12-3 or TRBV12-4; D is ambiguous. V shed 7 bases and J shed 7 bases, with 16 bases lying between them. This CDR3 is built from 14 residues. The CDR3, as DNA: TGTGCCAGCATGGGCCGACAACAACGCGGGGAGCTGTTTTTT. Amino acids: CASMGRQQRGELFF.

There are a few counts of this clonotype. This chain joins TRBV20-1 and TRBJ2-7, with D perhaps assigned TRBD1 or TRBD2 (5 bases each). Germline V gene sequence: CDR1 DFQATT, CDR2 SNEGSKA (reference sequence). V was pared by 3 bases and J by 0 bases, with 15 bases between. The CDR3 length is 15 residues. CDR3 region: CSARDTGHSSYEQYF. DNA for the CDR3: TGCAGTGCTAGGGACACGGGGCACTCCTCCTACGAGCAGTACTTC.

In its sample, this clonotype was seen many times. The chain carries TRBV7-9 and TRBJ2-1; TRBD2 matches at 9 bases. This CDR3 spans 14 amino acids. Germline V CDR1 and CDR2: SEHNR, FQNEAQ (reference sequence). V gave up 2 bases and J gave up 6 bases; unmatched junction bases: 2. CDR3 region: CASSLLAGTNEQFF. Here the CDR3 DNA reads TGTGCCAGCAGCTTACTAGCGGGGACCAATGAGCAGTTCTTC.

Many counts were recorded for this clonotype. This CDR3 is CASSLGTNYEQYF. The CDR3 DNA follows: TGTGCCAGCAGTTTAGGGACAAATTACGAGCAGTACTTC. The chain employs TRBV12-3 or TRBV12-4 and TRBJ2-7; tentative D call: TRBD1 (5 bases). The CDR3 runs 13 residues. V was clipped by 1 base and J by 4 bases, with 8 bases between them.

This clonotype was found a few times. The V gene is TRBV12-3 or TRBV12-4, the J gene TRBJ2-6, with D maybe TRBD2 (5 bases). The germline V and J ends were trimmed by 5 bases and 0 bases, with 14 bases remaining between them. This CDR3 is 17 amino acids long. The CDR3 sequence is CASSRGSYVSGANVLTF. Here the CDR3 DNA reads TGTGCCAGCAGTAGAGGGTCATACGTCTCTGGGGCCAACGTCCTGACTTTC.

The V gene is TRBV6-1, the J gene TRBJ2-7, with D perhaps matching TRBD2 (6 bases). Trimming stripped 7 bases from V and 3 bases from J, with 22 bases between. Germline values: CDR1 MNHNS, CDR2 SASEGT. CDR3 size: 16 residues. The CDR3 nucleotides read TGTGCCAGCAAACCCCGGAGGCTAGCGCCTTTCTACGAGCAGTACTTC. Its protein product is CASKPRRLAPFYEQYF.

Only a few counts were recorded for this clonotype. The CDR3 DNA reads TGCAGTGCTACTGACAGGGGCACCTACAATGAGCAGTTCTTC. Its protein product is CSATDRGTYNEQFF. The chain joins TRBV20-1 to TRBJ2-1; 8 bases map to TRBD1. This CDR3 has 14 residues. In germline, CDR1 is DFQATT, CDR2 SNEGSKA (reference sequence). Unmatched junction bases numbered 4, after V lost 4 bases and J lost 2 bases.

The gene calls are TRBV6-6 and TRBJ2-5, with D hard to call. Trimming left V 7 bases short and J 1 base short, with 7 bases between. This CDR3 spans 12 amino acids. In germline, CDR1 is MNHNY, CDR2 SVGAGI (reference sequence). CDR3 nucleotide sequence: TGTGCCAGCACCGGTATCCAAGAGACCCAGTACTTC. It is translated as CASTGIQETQYF.

This clonotype was detected many times. The chain couples TRBV20-1 to TRBJ1-1; 8 positions match TRBD1. The CDR3 loop spans 15 amino acids. Germline V gives CDR1 DFQATT, CDR2 SNEGSKA (reference sequence). After removal of 6 bases from V and 0 bases from J, the junction contained 9 bases not matched to a gene. CDR3 region: CSASDRGSMNTEAFF. The CDR3 nucleotides read TGCAGTGCGTCAGACAGGGGCAGTATGAACACTGAAGCTTTCTTT.